This entry is about one TCR beta chain. Authors' processing steps: By means of reference gene primer amplification, nucleated cell counts were estimated. Assay: immunoSEQ multiplex PCR; the TCRdb copy retains only in-frame clones and omits some. The V and J calls and clone size are taken from that table; D and trimming were inferred from the DNA. The table records about 43,000 clones, approximately 82% of them present only once. The length of the CDR3 is 14 residues. CDR1 and CDR2 (germline): SGHTA, FQGNSA. J gave up 7 bases and V 5 bases, and 7 bases lay outside the gene matches. This sample is drawn from a study of blood T cell repertoires in COVID-19. Study at large: Samples of COVID-19 (acute and convalescent) were obtained from the United States, Italy and Spain. Sample material is recorded as cDNA or gDNA derived from T cells, B-cell-depleted T cells, or PBMCs.

This receptor was taken from an elderly woman with acute or convalescent COVID-19. The chain links TRBV7-2 to TRBJ2-1, with 8 bases that match TRBD2. The specimen sequenced was peripheral blood. CDR3 loop: CASSPSGTRNEQFF. As DNA, the CDR3 is TGTGCCAGCAGCCCCTCCGGGACTAGGAATGAGCAGTTCTTC.